This TCR beta chain was captured in a study of T cell responses to AZD1222 COVID-19 vaccine. Of note for this clone: Its antigen is not known.

Second-dose intervals near 4 or 12 weeks were combined. Profiled with immunoSEQ multiplex PCR; TCRdb holds only in-frame clones, not every one. There are tens of thousands of clones in the sample; over 75% occur only once, and roughly 12% lies in the top ten. Study findings and constraints: A mostly white British donor set with more females was recruited, and clonal diversity was possibly underestimated. The peak T cell response came first, and repertoires were sampled only after it. Seropositivity was recorded at baseline in only a handful of AZD1222 recipients.

Trimming left V 0 bases short and J 0 bases short, with 6 bases between. This CDR3 region has 14 residues. The germline V gene encodes CDR1 GTSNPN and CDR2 SVGIG (reference sequence). The chain links TRBV30 to TRBJ1-3; D not certain. This specimen consisted of peripheral blood, obtained 28 days after the second AZD1222 dose. The source of this sequence is an adult who received the AZD1222 COVID-19 vaccine. As DNA, the CDR3 is TGTGCCTGGAGTGTAGCCCACTCTGGAAACACCATATATTTT. This translates into CAWSVAHSGNTIYF.